This T cell receptor beta chain was recorded in a study of control samples from healthy donors and cancer patients (dated by TCRdb to the early 2020s). Preparation of the library involved the immunoSEQ multiplex PCR assay. The clones in this table, taken by TCRdb from immuneACCESS, are in-frame only. Not every clone is retained; where verified, under half of the shortfall comes from an unresolved V gene, and the cause of the rest is unknown. In all, the sample holds 120,000 or so clones, and about 89% of those were seen once. About 2.7% of the sample belongs to the ten largest clones. As for this clone: There is no known antigen for this receptor. The sample holds no much larger clone one base away, and base qualities are not on file.

V is trimmed back by 5 bases and J by 0 bases, and the junction contains 4 bases that no gene match accounts for. Counted from cysteine to phenylalanine, this CDR3 has 16 amino acids. Of the read, only the CDR3 DNA is kept; its 48 bases are in frame from base 1. CDR1 is given as SEHNR and CDR2 as FQNEAQ, both from the germline V gene (reference sequence). The V gene is TRBV7-9 and the J gene is TRBJ2-3; 11 bases in the junction line up with TRBD2. This clonotype was obtained from a man aged 55 to 69 in good health. The sample comprised blood. CDR3 reads: CASSLLAGGSTDTQYF. The nucleotides read TGTGCCAGCAGCCTCCTAGCGGGGGGTAGCACAGATACGCAGTATTTT.